The sample holds one count of the clone carrying this T cell receptor beta chain. Clones were read by immunoSEQ multiplex PCR, and TCRdb kept only the in-frame ones, dropping some. Seen here are about 97,000 clones, approximately 94% observed once, and the top ten hold about 0.35%. The record originates from a study of technical replicates of blood from several donors. The CDR3 runs to 13 residues. Germline V CDR1 and CDR2: SGHAT, FQNNGV. V was trimmed by 5 bases and J by 8 bases, leaving 15 bases between them. The source material was T cells isolated from PBMCs. This chain links TRBV11-2 with TRBJ1-2; unclear D gene. The TCR was taken from a human donor in good health. As DNA, the CDR3 is TGTGCCAGCAGCCAGAGGGCCGGCAGAGGCTACACCTTC. Protein product: CASSQRAGRGYTF.